The clone carrying this TCR beta chain came up many times. Antigen specificity is unknown. These data belong to a study of T cells in Graves' hyperthyroidism and ophthalmopathy. The wider study: Before any treatment, at initial diagnosis, peripheral blood was collected. Study-level results: A model of 13 V-J pairs discriminated ophthalmopathy from stable hyperthyroidism. Model predictions of ophthalmopathy came a median 6.5 months before onset.

Diagnoses used clinical symptoms, serum thyroxine and TRAb, thyroid ultrasound and orbital computed tomography. Template material for amplifying TCR beta CDR3 regions consisted of RNA transcripts. A first-round RT-PCR of the TCR CDR3 used the HTBI primer set. TCRdb used MiXCR to reprocess the multiplex PCR reads, holding one entry per CDR3 protein. The data show approximately 400,000 distinct CDR3 sequences, with roughly 20% seen just once and 35% to 50% held by the top ten. This CDR3 is 13 amino acids long. Trimming pared 5 bases from V and 8 bases from J, leaving 15 bases between. The germline gives CDR1 MNHEY, CDR2 SMNVEV (reference sequence).

The sample consisted of blood. The rearrangement joins TRBV27 to TRBJ1-2, with D perhaps TRBD1 (5 bases). The TCR comes from a man aged 18 to 29 with Graves' ophthalmopathy. CDR3 protein: CASSPIMTAGYTF. The CDR3, as DNA: TGTGCCAGCAGTCCTATAATGACAGCGGGCTACACCTTC.